Below are 9 T cell receptor beta chains sequenced from a single sample in a study of human T cells and chemical hapten exposure. TCRdb passed the RACE reads through MiXCR, listing each CDR3 protein once. Of fewer than 400,000 distinct CDR3 sequences detected, around 7% appear once; the ten largest clones hold 8% to 9%. Described time point: patch test 1, 2 weeks after DPC sensitization. The treatment here: therapeutic diphenylcyclopropenone sensitization with weekly scalp DPC. This specimen consisted of whole blood, obtained in connection with sensitization to the hapten diphenylcyclopropenone (DPC). The receptors derive from a woman aged 18-30 years with alopecia areata. Some clones in this sample may be carry-over from other donors' samples.

The chain combines TRBV4-3 with TRBJ2-4, with D perhaps matching TRBD1 (6 bases). Trimming cost V 0 bases and J 8 bases, with 11 bases left between them. CDR1 is LGHNA, CDR2 YSLEER, per germline. The CDR3 runs to 14 residues. The CDR3 DNA is TGCGCCAGCAGCCAAGACTCACAGGGAGACATTCAGTACTTC. Amino acid sequence: CASSQDSQGDIQYF.

A few counts support this clonotype. The V gene is TRBV20-1, the J gene TRBJ2-3; D not resolved. The CDR3 loop spans 15 amino acids. The germline gives CDR1 DFQATT, CDR2 SNEGSKA (reference sequence). V lost 5 bases and J 3 bases, leaving 18 bases between the germline ends. The CDR3 loop reads CSAAPPRSLTDTQYF. The CDR3 coding sequence is TGCAGTGCTGCCCCCCCTAGAAGTTTAACAGATACGCAGTATTTT.

The sample holds many counts of this clonotype. V and J are TRBV28 and TRBJ1-1; D not resolved. Germline V CDR1 and CDR2: MDHEN, SYDVKM. Deletions cut 7 bases from V and 5 bases from J, with 17 bases between. The CDR3 loop spans 14 amino acids. The CDR3, as DNA: TGTGCCAGCATACGTGAGGGAGGATTAACTGAAGCTTTCTTT. Translating it yields CASIREGGLTEAFF.

The table lists this clonotype with a few counts. This chain's CDR3 is CASSTDLSTRPGMSQYF. The CDR3 nucleotides are TGCGCCAGCAGCACCGACCTTTCAACTAGGCCTGGGATGAGCCAGTACTTC. This chain joins TRBV5-1 and TRBJ2-5, with D perhaps TRBD2 (5 bases). V was clipped by 4 bases and J by 10 bases, with 29 bases between them. The length of the CDR3 is 17 residues. The V gene's germline CDR1 is SGHRS and CDR2 YFSETQ.

This clonotype was observed at least ten times. CDR3 sequence: CASSQDPASLSNQPQHF. CDR3 DNA sequence: TGTGCCAGCAGCCAAGATCCCGCCTCGCTTAGCAATCAGCCCCAGCATTTT. The chain couples TRBV3-1 to TRBJ1-5; D is unresolved. Germline CDR1 reads LGHDT; CDR2 reads YNNKEL (reference sequence). This CDR3 is built from 17 residues. The V end was cut by 0 bases, the J end by 0 bases, with 12 bases between.

This clonotype was found many times. The rearrangement joins TRBV7-8 to TRBJ1-2; no clear D gene. Trimming removed 1 base from V and 5 bases from J, with 23 bases in between. Germline V gene data show CDR1 as SGHVS and CDR2 as FQNEAQ. The CDR3 has 18 residues. CDR3 in amino acids: CASSLVPLSGFLLYGYTF. As DNA, the CDR3 is TGTGCCAGCAGCTTAGTACCCCTGTCAGGATTTCTTCTTTATGGCTACACCTTC.

The V call is TRBV7-9, the J call TRBJ1-4; maybe TRBD1 (6 bases). V was shortened by 11 bases and J by 5 bases, with 12 bases between the two germline ends. The CDR3 totals 12 residues. From germline, CDR1 is SEHNR and CDR2 FQNEAQ (reference sequence). CDR3 in amino acids: CAVDSQNEKLFF. The CDR3 DNA is TGTGCCGTGGACAGCCAGAATGAAAAACTGTTTTTT.

This clonotype turned up a few times. This rearrangement joins TRBV25-1 to TRBJ1-6, with D possibly being TRBD1 (6 bases). Germline V gives CDR1 MGHDK, CDR2 SYGVNS. The CDR3 covers 16 residues. The V end lost 1 base, the J end lost 8 bases, and 15 bases lay between the germline ends. The CDR3 region has the DNA TGTGCCAGCAGTGAATGGGGGGGGCACTGGGATTCACCCCTCCACTTT. This translates into CASSEWGGHWDSPLHF.

The rearrangement links TRBV6-6 to TRBJ1-3; the D is unclear. CDR1 and CDR2 (germline): MNHNY, SVGAGI (reference sequence). Deletions cut 10 bases from V and 4 bases from J, with 14 bases between. This CDR3 has 13 amino acids. CDR3 loop: CATVGRSGNTIYF. In DNA, the CDR3 is TGTGCCACCGTAGGGCGATCCGGAAACACCATATATTTT.